The 30 T cell receptor beta chains listed next were all sequenced from one sample in a study of identifying expanded T cells in peripheral blood. Clones were sequenced by immunoSEQ multiplex PCR, and TCRdb holds only the in-frame ones, with some missing. The data show approximately 79,000 clones, roughly 90% seen once. The sequencing input was blood. The receptors originated from a person between 18 and 75 years old in good health.

The sample holds a few counts of this clone. The rearrangement uses TRBV5-1 and TRBJ1-6, with D unresolved. Germline CDR1 is SGHRS and CDR2 is YFSETQ. V was cut by 0 bases and J by 4 bases, with 11 bases left in between. This CDR3 contains 16 residues. CDR3 sequence: CASSLGSLLYNSPLHF. The CDR3 DNA reads as TGCGCCAGCAGCTTGGGCTCTCTTCTTTATAATTCACCCCTCCACTTT.

The chain has TRBV4-3 and TRBJ1-1; D is uncertain. V dropped 1 base and J dropped 4 bases, with 16 bases sitting between them. CDR1 is LGHNA, CDR2 YSLEER, per germline. CDR3 size: 16 residues. CDR3 protein: CASSQVYGFLSTEAFF. DNA for the CDR3: TGCGCCAGCAGCCAAGTTTATGGCTTTCTGAGCACTGAAGCTTTCTTT.

The rearrangement uses TRBV6-1 and TRBJ1-1; 7 bases match TRBD1. The CDR3 totals 12 residues. From germline, CDR1 is MNHNS and CDR2 SASEGT. Unmatched junction bases numbered 3, after V lost 6 bases and J lost 5 bases. The CDR3: CASSRGETEAFF. The CDR3 DNA reads as TGTGCCAGCAGCAGGGGGGAGACTGAAGCTTTCTTT.

J is TRBJ1-1 and V is TRBV7-9; weak D call: TRBD1 (5 bases). V dropped 5 bases and J dropped 8 bases, with 12 bases sitting between them. In germline, CDR1 is SEHNR, CDR2 FQNEAQ (reference sequence). The CDR3 has 12 residues. CDR3: CASSPSGGEAFF. The CDR3 DNA sequence: TGTGCCAGCAGCCCCAGCGGGGGGGAAGCTTTCTTT.

The chain employs TRBV7-9 and TRBJ1-3, with D unclear. In germline, CDR1 is SEHNR, CDR2 FQNEAQ (reference sequence). V was pared by 1 base and J by 8 bases, with 3 bases between. This CDR3 region has 11 residues. As DNA, the CDR3 is TGTGCCAGCAGCTTAGGAGACACCATATATTTT. Protein sequence: CASSLGDTIYF.

This chain uses TRBV2 with TRBJ1-2; 7 bases align to TRBD1. V dropped 3 bases and J dropped 5; count of bases not matched to a gene: 6. Germline V gene sequence: CDR1 SNHLY, CDR2 FYNNEI. The length of the CDR3 is 14 residues. CDR3 nucleotide sequence: TGTGCCAGCAGTGAGGGTGGGACAGCTTATGGCTACACCTTC. It encodes CASSEGGTAYGYTF. Looking up the rest from reference TRBV2 and TRBJ1-2 gives the full variable domain: EPEVTQTPSHQVTQMGQEVILRCVPISNHLYFYWYRQILGQKVEFLVSFYNNEISEKSEIFDDQFSVERPDGSNFTLKIRSTKLEDSAMYFCASSEGGTAYGYTFGSGTRLTVV.

The chain links TRBV30 to TRBJ1-6; possibly TRBD1 for D (6 bases). The CDR3 is 17 amino acids. Germline loops: CDR1 GTSNPN, CDR2 SVGIG (reference sequence). V gave up 3 bases and J gave up 0 bases, with 15 bases separating them. The CDR3 region is CAWSELRGNSYNSPLHF. The CDR3 bases are TGTGCCTGGAGCGAACTCAGGGGAAACTCCTATAATTCACCCCTCCACTTT.

This sequence joins TRBV2 and TRBJ2-4; 9 positions match TRBD1. CDR1 is SNHLY, CDR2 FYNNEI, per germline. Trimming took 1 base from V and 7 from J; bases not matched to a gene: 5. The CDR3 is 15 amino acids. This chain's CDR3 is CASSEEGQGRNIQYF. The CDR3 region has the DNA TGTGCCAGCAGTGAAGAGGGACAGGGAAGGAACATTCAGTACTTC.

CDR3 sequence: CASSLAGPGRRTEAFF. The DNA for the CDR3 is TGCGCCAGCAGCTTGGCCGGGCCAGGGCGGAGAACTGAAGCTTTCTTT. V and J are TRBV5-1 and TRBJ1-1; the D gene is possibly TRBD1 (5 bases). Between the trimmed V and J ends, which lost 0 bases and 5 bases, there was a span of 17 bases. CDR3 length: 16 residues. Germline CDR1 and CDR2: SGHRS and YFSETQ. Variable domain in full (rest from reference TRBV5-1 and TRBJ1-1): KAGVTQTPRYLIKTRGQQVTLSCSPISGHRSVSWYQQTPGQGLQFLFEYFSETQRNKGNFPGRFSGRQFSNSRSEMNVSTLELGDSALYLCASSLAGPGRRTEAFFGQGTRLTVV.

The gene calls are TRBV29-1 and TRBJ1-1; tentative D call: TRBD1 (6 bases). The V end was cut by 6 bases, the J end by 4 bases, with 15 bases between. Germline values: CDR1 SQVTM, CDR2 ANQGSEA. This CDR3 region has 13 residues. This chain's CDR3 is CSVQGFRGTEAFF. The DNA of the CDR3 is TGCAGCGTACAGGGCTTTCGTGGCACTGAAGCTTTCTTT. Drawing the rest from reference TRBV29-1 and TRBJ1-1, the complete variable domain is SAVISQKPSRDICQRGTSLTIQCQVDSQVTMMFWYRQQPGQSLTLIATANQGSEATYESGFVIDKFPISRPNLTFSTLTVSNMSPEDSSIYLCSVQGFRGTEAFFGQGTRLTVV.

V usage is TRBV7-9 and J usage is TRBJ2-2; TRBD1 or TRBD2 may be the D gene (5 bases each). The CDR3 extends over 15 amino acids. Trimming removed 5 bases at V and 1 base at J, with 11 bases between. The germline CDR1 and CDR2 sequences are SEHNR and FQNEAQ (reference sequence). The chain's CDR3 is CASSRGALNTGELFF. The CDR3, as DNA: TGTGCCAGCAGCCGAGGGGCCCTGAACACCGGGGAGCTGTTTTTT.

J is TRBJ1-4 and V is TRBV9, with 7 positions matching TRBD1. The CDR3 is 16 amino acids. Germline-derived CDR1 and CDR2 are SGDLS and YYNGEE. V shed 3 bases, J shed 0 bases, and the junction held 5 bases outside the gene matches. In DNA, the CDR3 is TGTGCCAGCAGCGGTGGGACAGCCGCAACTAATGAAAAACTGTTTTTT. Translating it yields CASSGGTAATNEKLFF.

The rearrangement links TRBV28 to TRBJ2-7; 8 positions agree with TRBD1. V shed 5 bases and J 10 bases; nucleotides not matched to a gene: 7. The CDR3 covers 12 residues. CDR1 and CDR2 from the germline V gene are MDHEN and SYDVKM. The CDR3 loop is CASSPRTGHQYF. The CDR3 nucleotides read TGTGCCAGCAGTCCGCGGACAGGGCACCAGTACTTC.

The V call is TRBV7-2, the J call TRBJ1-5; no clear D. There are 13 residues in the CDR3. The V end was cut by 5 bases, the J end by 3 bases, with 8 bases between. Germline loops: CDR1 SGHTA, CDR2 FQGNSA. The DNA for the CDR3 is TGTGCCAGCAGCACTAGCGTCAATCAGCCCCAGCATTTT. It is translated as CASSTSVNQPQHF. The full variable domain, completed using reference TRBV7-2 and TRBJ1-5, is GAGVSQSPSNKVTEKGKDVELRCDPISGHTALYWYRQSLGQGLEFLIYFQGNSAPDKSGLPSDRFSAERTGGSVSTLTIQRTQQEDSAVYLCASSTSVNQPQHFGDGTRLSIL.

The rearrangement links TRBV5-1 to TRBJ2-5; TRBD1 matches 8 bases. The CDR3 has 17 residues. Trimming removed 0 bases from V and 1 base from J; junction bases left unmatched: 8. The germline gives CDR1 SGHRS, CDR2 YFSETQ. CDR3: CASSLGGQTGAQETQYF. The CDR3, as DNA: TGCGCCAGCAGCTTGGGGGGGCAGACAGGGGCCCAAGAGACCCAGTACTTC.

The V and J genes are TRBV4-1 and TRBJ2-7; no reliable D call. The length of the CDR3 is 13 residues. Germline assignment: CDR1 MGHRA and CDR2 YSYEKL. Between the trimmed V and J ends, which lost 3 bases and 2 bases, there was a span of 8 bases. The CDR3: CASSHVQAYEQYF. The CDR3 DNA reads TGCGCCAGCAGCCATGTCCAGGCCTACGAGCAGTACTTC.

The chain combines TRBV30 with TRBJ1-2, with D perhaps TRBD1 (6 bases). The CDR3 runs to 14 residues. The ends were cut back, 0 bases at V and 2 bases at J, with 10 bases in the middle. Germline lookup yields CDR1 GTSNPN and CDR2 SVGIG (reference sequence). The CDR3 DNA reads as TGTGCCTGGAGTGTACAAGGGGGGAACTATGGCTACACCTTC. Translation gives CAWSVQGGNYGYTF.

A word on this clone: An end of the junction does not agree with germline; a read error may underlie this. The chain links TRBV7-7 to TRBJ2-5; D may be TRBD1 or TRBD2 (5 bases each). The CDR3 is 15 amino acids. CDR1 and CDR2 (germline): SSHAT, FNYEAQ (reference sequence). CDR3 in DNA: TGTGCTAGCACCCACATCAGCTGGGGGCAAGAGACCCAGTACTTC. It yields the protein CASTHISWGQETQYF. Complete variable domain (other parts from reference TRBV7-7 and TRBJ2-5): GAGVSQSPRYKVTKRGQDVTLRCDPISSHATLYWYQQALGQGPEFLTYFNYEAQPDKSGLPSDRFSAERPEGSISTLTIQRTEQRDSAMYRCASTHISWGQETQYFGPGTRLLVL.

J is TRBJ2-7 and V is TRBV4-3; D remains unclear. CDR1 and CDR2 from the germline V gene are LGHNA and YSLEER. V lost 0 bases, J lost 3 bases, and 9 bases lay in between. The CDR3 length is 14 residues. The CDR3 is CASSQDYGNYEQYF. CDR3 bases: TGCGCCAGCAGCCAAGATTACGGAAACTACGAGCAGTACTTC.

The chain links TRBV19 to TRBJ1-2; D call uncertain. V was clipped by 3 bases and J by 6 bases, with 14 bases between them. The germline gives CDR1 LNHDA, CDR2 SQIVND (reference sequence). CDR3 length: 14 amino acids. The CDR3 DNA reads as TGTGCCAGTAGTATGTTTGTAGGCGGGGATGGCTACACCTTC. Residues: CASSMFVGGDGYTF.

The CDR3 region has the DNA TGTGCCAGCAGCTTATCGGGCAAACAGGAAGCTTTCTTT. Encoded protein: CASSLSGKQEAFF. This chain links TRBV7-9 with TRBJ1-1; D is undetermined. V was pared by 2 bases and J by 8 bases, with 12 bases between. This CDR3 comprises 13 residues. The V gene's germline CDR1 is SEHNR and CDR2 FQNEAQ (reference sequence).

J is TRBJ2-7 and V is TRBV23-1, with 7 nucleotides matching TRBD1. TRBV23-1 falls under the ORF class, with uncertain function. V shed 2 bases and J 3 bases; nucleotides not matched to a gene: 7. This CDR3 region has 15 residues. The CDR3 DNA is TGCGCCAGCAGTCAACGGGACAGAACGATCTACGAGCAGTACTTC. This sequence encodes CASSQRDRTIYEQYF.

In this sample, this clone turned up once. CDR3 sequence (DNA): TGTGCCAGCAGCTTACCCCCAACAGGGAGTCGCTACGAGCAGTACTTC. It specifies CASSLPPTGSRYEQYF. The chain is built from TRBV7-8 and TRBJ2-7, with D possibly matching TRBD1 (6 bases). V gave up 2 bases and J gave up 3 bases, with 17 bases separating them. This CDR3 comprises 16 residues. Germline-derived CDR1 and CDR2 are SGHVS and FQNEAQ.

This chain joins TRBV4-1 and TRBJ2-3; 10 bases are a match to TRBD2. This CDR3 contains 19 residues. V lost 4 bases, J lost 0 bases, and 13 bases stayed unmatched. Germline values: CDR1 MGHRA, CDR2 YSYEKL. The CDR3 DNA is TGCGCCAGCAGCCCATACGGCGGTTTGACTAGCGGGAGCACAGATACGCAGTATTTT. As protein: CASSPYGGLTSGSTDTQYF.

The table lists this clone with a count of one. The chain links TRBV11-2 to TRBJ1-1, with a weak D call TRBD1 (5 bases). The CDR3 spans 13 residues. The V gene's germline CDR1 is SGHAT and CDR2 FQNNGV. The germline V and J ends were trimmed by 4 bases and 5 bases, with 11 bases remaining between them. CDR3 sequence: CASSSGPGTEAFF. Written as DNA, the CDR3 is TGTGCCAGCAGCTCAGGGCCCGGTACTGAAGCTTTCTTT.

The chain employs TRBV9 and TRBJ2-1, with D perhaps being TRBD1 or TRBD2 (5 bases each). The CDR3 has 16 amino acids. Germline values: CDR1 SGDLS, CDR2 YYNGEE. V was clipped by 0 bases and J by 12 bases, with 22 bases between them. CDR3 coding DNA: TGTGCCAGCAGCGTAGCTACGATTGGGGACGGGAAGGGGCAGTTCTTC. It is translated as CASSVATIGDGKGQFF.

The chain joins TRBV7-8 to TRBJ2-7; D possibly matches TRBD1 or TRBD2 (5 bases each). The V gene's germline CDR1 is SGHVS and CDR2 FQNEAQ. The CDR3 is 13 amino acids. Trimming pared 5 bases from V and 6 bases from J, leaving 14 bases between. DNA of the CDR3: TGTGCCAGCAGCGGTGCCCCGGGGCGCGAGCAGTACTTC. Protein: CASSGAPGREQYF. Full variable domain (missing parts from reference TRBV7-8 and TRBJ2-7): GAGVSQSPRYKVAKRGQDVALRCDPISGHVSLFWYQQALGQGPEFLTYFQNEAQLDKSGLPSDRFFAERPEGSVSTLKIQRTQQEDSAVYLCASSGAPGREQYFGPGTRLTVT.

The chain is built from TRBV2 and TRBJ2-7; D is ambiguous. CDR1 and CDR2 (germline): SNHLY, FYNNEI. Between the trimmed V and J ends, which lost 3 bases and 2 bases, there was a span of 11 bases. This CDR3 has 14 amino acids. CDR3 sequence: CASSDTRYPYEQYF. The CDR3, as DNA: TGTGCCAGCAGTGATACCAGGTACCCCTACGAGCAGTACTTC.

This clone was detected once. This chain links TRBV9 with TRBJ2-7; 10 nucleotides line up with TRBD2. V dropped 0 bases and J dropped 3; count of bases not matched to a gene: 6. The CDR3 contains 16 residues. Germline V lookup: CDR1 SGDLS, CDR2 YYNGEE. Here the CDR3 reads CASSVGAGGPIYEQYF. In DNA form, the CDR3 reads TGTGCCAGCAGCGTAGGAGCGGGGGGGCCTATCTACGAGCAGTACTTC.

J is TRBJ2-5 and V is TRBV6-5; D tentatively fits TRBD1 or TRBD2 (6 bases each). Trimming shortened V by 5 bases and J by 5 bases, and 18 bases separated the two germline ends. The CDR3 sequence is 15 residues long. The germline V gene has CDR1 MNHEY and CDR2 SVGAGI. The CDR3 DNA reads TGTGCCAGCAGTAGTCGTAGGGGGGCTGGGGAGACCCAGTACTTC. The encoded protein is CASSSRRGAGETQYF.